These T cell receptor beta chains were read from a single sample in a study of cytomegalovirus exposure and HLA in healthy donors. Repertoires were generated with immunoSEQ multiplex PCR, while TCRdb's copy carries only in-frame clones and drops some. The sample carries 260,000 or so clones, 90% recorded once. Sample: PBMCs. The source of these receptors is a woman aged 25 to 45 in good health and CMV-seronegative. The conserved cysteine and the conserved F or W are not part of the CDR3 here.

j_gene: TRBJ2-3
v_gene: TRBV30
CDR3aa: AWSGTGNPSTDTQY

j_gene: TRBJ2-7
v_gene: TRBV13
CDR3aa: ASSLGTGGEQY

j_gene: TRBJ2-5
v_gene: TRBV28
CDR3aa: ASSTNRGPVFGETQY

j_gene: TRBJ1-3
v_gene: TRBV19
CDR3aa: ASSIYGGNSGNTIY

j_gene: TRBJ2-7
v_gene: TRBV4-2
CDR3aa: ASSQDLTSGSYEQY

j_gene: TRBJ2-5
v_gene: TRBV6-1
CDR3aa: ASSEALAGPPETQY

j_gene: TRBJ1-2
v_gene: TRBV7-9
CDR3aa: ASSFGDYGYT

j_gene: TRBJ2-5
v_gene: TRBV7-2
CDR3aa: ASTLAGGQQETQY

j_gene: TRBJ2-5
v_gene: TRBV7-3
CDR3aa: ASSSPPQGGETQY

j_gene: TRBJ2-2
v_gene: TRBV7-3
CDR3aa: ASSLTGHTGELF

j_gene: TRBJ2-2
v_gene: TRBV6-5
CDR3aa: ASRSGRQNTGELF

j_gene: TRBJ2-1
v_gene: TRBV5-1
CDR3aa: ASSLGLAGGRSSYNEQF

j_gene: TRBJ1-2
v_gene: TRBV27
CDR3aa: ASSLRAGGAYGYT

j_gene: TRBJ1-5
v_gene: TRBV5-4
CDR3aa: ASSLKGSGQGNQPQH

j_gene: TRBJ2-1
v_gene: TRBV28
CDR3aa: ASSPSGRPGSYNEQF

j_gene: TRBJ1-5
v_gene: TRBV28
CDR3aa: ASSSRWGFNQPQH

j_gene: TRBJ2-5
v_gene: TRBV7-6
CDR3aa: ASGGPLETQY

j_gene: TRBJ2-5
v_gene: TRBV29-1
CDR3aa: SALTGRETQY

j_gene: TRBJ2-1
v_gene: TRBV30
CDR3aa: AWSVSSGINEQF